This TCR beta chain was obtained from a study of cytomegalovirus exposure and HLA in healthy donors. Whole-study findings and limits: Sequencing had likely introduced a cluster of highly shared sequence variants as an artifact. A missense variant in DCLRE1C was later tied to TCR beta V- and J-gene trimming. Fewer N-insertions (relative to the approximately 670-donor mean) were reportedly seen in an Asian-associated ancestry cluster in a later analysis.

Sampled while nominally healthy, donors likely had unrecorded immune exposures. This PCR relied on a set of 60 Vbeta primers and 13 Jbeta primers. Assay used: immunoSEQ multiplex PCR; TCRdb lists only in-frame clones, some missing. The sample totals some 42,000 clones; its top ten clones hold 1% to 1.5%. The CDR3 runs 16 residues. Germline V gene sequence: CDR1 KGHSH, CDR2 LQKENI. V gave up 3 bases and J gave up 0 bases; unmatched junction bases: 8. With regard to this clone: The antigen remains unidentified.

The chain joins TRBV18 to TRBJ2-7, with 7 positions matching TRBD1. Specimen: PBMCs. The TCR originated in a man younger than 45 in good health and CMV-seronegative. The CDR3 DNA sequence: TGTGCCAGCTCACCCCTAAGGACAGGTGCCTCCTACGAGCAGTACTTC. It translates to CASSPLRTGASYEQYF. The entire variable domain, with the rest obtained from reference TRBV18 and TRBJ2-7, is as follows: NAGVMQNPRHLVRRRGQEARLRCSPMKGHSHVYWYRQLPEEGLKFMVYLQKENIIDESGMPKERFSAEFPKEGPSILRIQQVVRGDSAAYFCASSPLRTGASYEQYFGPGTRLTVT.